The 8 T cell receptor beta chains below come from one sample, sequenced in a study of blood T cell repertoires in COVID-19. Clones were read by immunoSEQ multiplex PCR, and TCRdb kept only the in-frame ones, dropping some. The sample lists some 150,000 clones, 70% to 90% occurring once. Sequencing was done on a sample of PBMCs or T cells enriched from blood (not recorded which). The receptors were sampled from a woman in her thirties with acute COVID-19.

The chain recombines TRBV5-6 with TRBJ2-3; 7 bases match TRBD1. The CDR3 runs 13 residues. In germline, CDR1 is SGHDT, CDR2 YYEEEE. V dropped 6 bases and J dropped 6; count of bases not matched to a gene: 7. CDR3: CASTPQGVDTQYF. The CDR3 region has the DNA TGTGCCAGCACCCCGCAGGGGGTGGATACGCAGTATTTT.

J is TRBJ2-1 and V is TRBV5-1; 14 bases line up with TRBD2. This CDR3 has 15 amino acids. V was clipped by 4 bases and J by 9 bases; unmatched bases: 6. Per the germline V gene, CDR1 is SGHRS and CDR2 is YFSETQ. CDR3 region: CASSVGLAGASEQFF. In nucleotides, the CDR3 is TGCGCCAGCAGCGTGGGACTAGCGGGAGCGAGTGAGCAGTTCTTC.

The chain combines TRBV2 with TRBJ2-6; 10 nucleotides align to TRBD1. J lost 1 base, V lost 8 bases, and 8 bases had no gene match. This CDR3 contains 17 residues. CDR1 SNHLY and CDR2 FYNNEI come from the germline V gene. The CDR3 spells CASASGQGRSGANVLTF. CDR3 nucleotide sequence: TGTGCCAGCGCTTCGGGACAGGGGAGGTCTGGGGCCAACGTCCTGACTTTC.

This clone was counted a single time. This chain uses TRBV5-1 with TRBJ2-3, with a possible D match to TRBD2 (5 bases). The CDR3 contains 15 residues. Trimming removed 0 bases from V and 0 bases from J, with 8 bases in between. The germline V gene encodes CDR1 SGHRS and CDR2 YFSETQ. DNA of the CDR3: TGCGCCAGCAGCTTGGACGGGGTCAGCACAGATACGCAGTATTTT. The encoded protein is CASSLDGVSTDTQYF.

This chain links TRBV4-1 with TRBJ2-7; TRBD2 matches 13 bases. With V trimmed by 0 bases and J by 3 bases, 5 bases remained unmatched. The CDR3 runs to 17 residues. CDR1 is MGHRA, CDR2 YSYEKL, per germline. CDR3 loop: CASSQDWTSGRSYEQYF. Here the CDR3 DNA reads TGCGCCAGCAGCCAAGATTGGACTAGCGGGAGAAGCTACGAGCAGTACTTC.

CDR3 region: CASSPPGLAGYEQYF. Written as DNA, the CDR3 is TGTGCCAGCAGTCCCCCTGGGCTAGCGGGCTACGAGCAGTACTTC. The rearrangement uses TRBV27 and TRBJ2-7; 8 bases are a match to TRBD2. Per the germline V gene, CDR1 is MNHEY and CDR2 is SMNVEV (reference sequence). This CDR3 comprises 15 residues. Trimming took 5 bases from V and 3 from J; bases not matched to a gene: 9.

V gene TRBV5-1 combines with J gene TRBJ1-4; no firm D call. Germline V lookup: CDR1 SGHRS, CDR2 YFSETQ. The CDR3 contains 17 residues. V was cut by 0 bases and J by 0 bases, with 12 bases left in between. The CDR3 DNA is TGCGCCAGCAGCTTGGGGGAGGGTCCGGCAACTAATGAAAAACTGTTTTTT. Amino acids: CASSLGEGPATNEKLFF. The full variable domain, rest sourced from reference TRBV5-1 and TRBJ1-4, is KAGVTQTPRYLIKTRGQQVTLSCSPISGHRSVSWYQQTPGQGLQFLFEYFSETQRNKGNFPGRFSGRQFSNSRSEMNVSTLELGDSALYLCASSLGEGPATNEKLFFGSGTQLSVL.

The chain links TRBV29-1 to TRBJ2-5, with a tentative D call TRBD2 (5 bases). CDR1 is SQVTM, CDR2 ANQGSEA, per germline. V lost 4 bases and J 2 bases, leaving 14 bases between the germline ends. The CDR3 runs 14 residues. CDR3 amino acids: CSVVRPGMQETQYF. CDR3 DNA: TGCAGCGTTGTTCGACCCGGGATGCAAGAGACCCAGTACTTC.